This TCR beta chain was sequenced during a study of cytomegalovirus exposure and HLA in healthy donors. PCR amplification relied on 60 Vbeta primers (plus 13 Jbeta primers). The repertoire was sequenced with immunoSEQ multiplex PCR; TCRdb's copy has only in-frame clones and lacks some. The sample lists under 200,000 clones, approximately 80% seen once, with roughly 0.5% in the top ten. V was clipped by 7 bases and J by 0 bases; unmatched bases: 6. This CDR3 has 15 amino acids. CDR1 and CDR2 from the germline V gene are MNHNY and SVGAGI (reference sequence). The sequence came from a woman in her forties or fifties in good health and CMV-seronegative. The sample consisted of PBMCs. The genes are TRBV6-6 and TRBJ1-1; TRBD1 matches at 9 bases. DNA for the CDR3: TGTGCCAGCAAAACAGGGGGCGCCATGAACACTGAAGCTTTCTTT. Translated, it gives CASKTGGAMNTEAFF.